This T cell receptor beta chain was captured in a study of cytomegalovirus exposure and HLA in healthy donors (dated by TCRdb to 2015 to 2018). Regarding the complete study: In an earlier analysis of around 540 of the donors, 250 to 350 Gb of sequence data and 117 million unique TCR beta sequences from about 179 million T cells were reported. A later analysis re-examined previously published TCR beta repertoires from 500 to 700 donors and added high-resolution HLA genotyping to investigate patterns of TCR occurrence. The genetic ancestry cluster associated with self-reported Caucasian donors included about four fifths of the roughly 400 genotyped donors. An early release that covered more than 550 HLA-typed donors contained approximately 300 gigabases of sequencing data and around 85 million unique TCR sequences. A later genetic analysis used genome-wide SNP genotypes for about three fifths of the 666 donors, treating that subset as a discovery cohort. An earlier analysis of 587 of the donors used high-throughput TCR beta sequencing to judge whether each TCR beta V gene segment behaved as functional or pseudogenic. Alongside the repertoire data, information on donor age, sex, ethnicity and CMV serostatus was compiled. To predict cytomegalovirus infection status, the study combined high-throughput TCR immunosequencing, statistical association of individual TCRs with disease status, and machine learning. HLA typing included class I and class II loci at four-digit resolution. Every repertoire in the discovery cohort had been generated on one and the same sequencing platform. Typing coverage differed by locus: A, B, C, DRB1 and DQB1 were typed in about 629-630 donors, DQA1 in 522, DPA1 in 606, and DPB1 in approximately 450. Among around 400 genotyped donors of the cohort, an average of about 220,000 unique TCR beta nucleotide sequences was sequenced per donor, of which 15% to 20% were non-productive. The aim of the study was to test whether cataloging public T cell receptors could identify signatures of past pathogen exposure. Four or five DR-DQ haplotypes were handled as single units for association and clustering because linkage in the cohort was strong. Rather than drawing on any new phenotypic data, the later analysis identified candidate immune exposures from TCR beta sequences and the way those sequences occurred across donors. Besides the first cohort of 550 to 750 subjects, a separate validation cohort made up of about 120 different subjects was used. The study used immunosequencing to profile the T cell repertoires of several hundred subjects and linked those repertoires to cytomegalovirus serostatus. Beyond this particular receptor, the publication reports: Several of the top co-occurrence clusters appeared to be linked to parvovirus B19, influenza, CMV and Epstein-Barr virus, according to a later analysis. A later analysis found that TCR association rates varied across HLA loci, with DRB1 alleles showing the most associated TCRs and HLA-C alleles the fewest. CMV serostatus was the only immune exposure information available for the cohort. A cluster of highly shared sequence variants was judged likely to be a technical artifact of the sequencing pipeline. Linkage disequilibrium might explain the correlated functional status among segregating V segments, but an unknown experimental factor could not be ruled out. Because counts were too low, some 17 rarely observed V segments, including chromosome 9 orphons, were excluded from the earlier analysis of a few hundred of the donors. In an earlier analysis of over 550 of the donors, most TCR beta V segments were observed in productive rearrangements about 87% or about 30% of the time, broadly matching IMGT annotations. In a later analysis, HLA-associated TCR beta chains were found to be more clonally expanded and to have lower generation probabilities than equally common non-associated chains. The presence/absence analyses assumed that sequencing depth was roughly uniform across donors, and that assumption may not be true. Assigning TCR associations to individual alleles was difficult when HLA alleles, especially DR and DQ, strongly co-occurred. In the study, approximately 160 TCR beta chains were listed as associated with cytomegalovirus. This cohort had only TCR beta chains sequenced, and the lack of alpha or paired-chain data limited which features could be detected. A later analysis found that most CMV-associated TCR beta chains appeared HLA-restricted, with HLA associations seemingly driven largely by CMV exposure. Most TCR sequences were observed very rarely across donors, whereas some public TCRs were present in many individuals. In a later genetic analysis, a missense DCLRE1C variant was associated with V-gene and J-gene trimming of TCR beta chains, and the association was replicated in an independent cohort. Because some donors lacked HLA typing at each locus, the association tests relied only on the typed subset. Three of the identified cytomegalovirus-associated TCR beta chains were confirmed in vitro to be specific for cytomegalovirus antigens. In a later genetic analysis, fewer N-insertions in productive TCRs were reported among donors in an Asian-associated ancestry cluster than the approximately 710-donor mean. A further reported finding was that TCR beta sequences accurately predicted the HLA-A and HLA-B alleles for most subjects in the first cohort. According to the authors, the approach could potentially be generalized to other disease states and immunological phenotypes. Cytomegalovirus status was reported to be diagnosed by the classifier with high specificity and sensitivity in both the original and validation cohorts. At a false discovery rate of 0.05, a later analysis linked under 20,000 TCR beta sequences to specific HLA alleles. Some IMGT-functional V segments, including TRBV6-2 and TRBV6-3, could not be told apart with the 87-base-pair reads, so those segments were excluded.

The library was produced with the immunoSEQ multiplex PCR assay. A mixture of 60 forward primers for TCR Vbeta segments and 13 reverse primers for TCR Jbeta segments was used in the multiplex PCR. A multiplex PCR assay on genomic DNA amplified the CDR3 region of rearranged TCR beta genes. Amplified TCR beta libraries were sequenced as 87-base-pair reads on the Illumina HiSeq System. The source study handled its data this way. A later analysis counted 65 million to 90 million unique TCR beta chains across the 666 repertoires, and some 12 million of these chains were shared by at least two donors. Raw reads were error-corrected and collapsed into unique sequences by a nearest-neighbor algorithm in which closely related sequences were merged to remove PCR and sequencing errors. V, D and J gene segments were assigned by aligning CDR3 sequences to IMGT reference sequences. For a sequence to be retained, a match of at least six nucleotides was required to both a V gene segment and a J gene segment. Rearrangements were called productive when the CDR3 lacked stop codons and stayed in frame with V and J; all others were non-productive. Following IMGT convention, CDR3 was defined as the stretch from the second conserved V-encoded cysteine up to the conserved J-encoded phenylalanine. The earlier analysis of 450 to 750 of the donors excluded any sequence lacking an unambiguous match to a single V gene segment. An earlier analysis of under 750 of the donors called V segments functional above 56.7% productive rearrangements and segregating when the between-donor standard deviation exceeded 5%. A statistical classification framework was built for diagnosing cytomegalovirus status from the catalog of TCR beta chain sequences. A later analysis assigned V and J genes by comparing TCR nucleotide sequences with IMGT/GENE-DB human TR gene sequences. The TCRdist pipeline was used in a later analysis to assign CDR3 sequences and most-parsimonious VDJ recombination scenarios. In a later analysis, every TCR beta chain was defined by the combination of its CDR3 amino acid sequence and its V-gene family, and reads without a unique V-gene family were dropped. As a way to deal with suspected cross-contamination and a sequencing artifact, a later analysis dropped hundreds of nucleotide sequences that were highly shared and had low generation probability. A later analysis calculated a clonal expansion index for each public chain from normalized within-repertoire ranks of inferred template counts. In a later analysis, generation probabilities were computed using a VDJ recombination model fitted to out-of-frame rearrangements, and the results were checked against IGoR. In a later analysis, hypergeometric tests were used to score TCR-TCR, TCR-HLA and TCR-CMV co-occurrence, with a repertoire-size bias correction applied to TCR pairs. In a later analysis, false discovery rates were estimated by permuting HLA or CMV assignments 20 times. In a later analysis, co-occurring TCRs were grouped using DBSCAN, and TCRdist sequence similarity was added for clustering within HLA-allele-positive subsets. For co-occurrence clustering, repertoires with fewer than 30,000 or more than 120,000 public chains were excluded, along with four or five repertoires with anomalous nucleotide sharing. The table was pulled from immuneACCESS by TCRdb, which kept in-frame rearrangements only. Such tables lose some clones; where checked, under half of the loss comes from unresolved V genes, and the rest has no known cause. D and trimming were read from the DNA, whereas the V and J calls and clone size are those reported in that table. The sample has about 160,000 clones on record. In total, the top ten clones hold roughly 1.3% of the sample.

For this chain, trimming is 1 base at the V end and 5 bases at the J end, and the number of junction bases without a gene match is 11. Inclusive of the bounding cysteine and phenylalanine, the CDR3 is 16 residues long. Only the CDR3 DNA is retained, 48 bases long and in frame from the first base. From the germline V gene, CDR1 is KGHSH and CDR2 is LQKENI. For this clone: The antigen it binds to is not known.

The cohort consisted of fewer than 700 healthy bone marrow donors. Cohort members were all nominally healthy when sampled, although unrecorded immune exposures were likely present. The donor was CMV seronegative and was included in the group of under 450 seronegative cohort members. Each donor provided a peripheral blood sample, and peripheral blood mononuclear cells were used for TCR beta sequencing. Genomic DNA was extracted from the blood cell samples with the Qiagen DNeasy Blood Extraction Kit. The specimen was PBMCs. The chain joins TRBV18 to TRBJ2-7, with TRBD1 matching 7 junction bases. This clonotype was obtained from a woman aged 55-70 years in good health and CMV-seronegative. This receptor carries the CDR3 CASSPLRDRILNEQYF. The sequenced DNA is TGTGCCAGCTCACCACTCCGGGACAGAATTTTAAACGAGCAGTACTTC.